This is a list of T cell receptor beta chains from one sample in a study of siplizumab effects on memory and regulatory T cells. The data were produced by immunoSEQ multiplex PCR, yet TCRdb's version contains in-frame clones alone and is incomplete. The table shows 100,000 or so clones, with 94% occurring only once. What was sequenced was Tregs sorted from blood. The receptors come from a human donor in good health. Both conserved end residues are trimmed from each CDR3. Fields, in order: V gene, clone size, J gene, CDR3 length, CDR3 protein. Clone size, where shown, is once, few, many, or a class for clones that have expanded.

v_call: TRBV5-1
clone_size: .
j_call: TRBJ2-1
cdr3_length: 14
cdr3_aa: ASSLLQADSYNEQF

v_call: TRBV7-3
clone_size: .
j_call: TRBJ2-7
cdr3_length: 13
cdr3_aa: ASSLGRTGSSEQY

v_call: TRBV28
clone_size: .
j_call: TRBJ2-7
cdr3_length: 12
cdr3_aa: ASSFDRRLYEQY

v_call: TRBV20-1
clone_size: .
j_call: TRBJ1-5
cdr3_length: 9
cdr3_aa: SAPLGGGQH

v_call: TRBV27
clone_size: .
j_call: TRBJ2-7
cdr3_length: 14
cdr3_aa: ASSSVTTTGKGEQY

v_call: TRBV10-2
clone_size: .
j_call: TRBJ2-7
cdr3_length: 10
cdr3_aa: ATRDRFYEQY

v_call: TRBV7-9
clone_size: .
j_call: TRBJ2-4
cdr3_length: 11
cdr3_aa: ASSLARQNIQY

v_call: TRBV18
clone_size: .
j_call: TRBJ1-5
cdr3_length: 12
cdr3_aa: ASSRDYSNQPQH

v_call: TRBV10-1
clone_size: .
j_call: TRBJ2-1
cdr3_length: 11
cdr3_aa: ASSRGEDNEQF

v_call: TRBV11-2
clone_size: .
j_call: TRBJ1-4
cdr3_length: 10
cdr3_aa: ASSLSGRKLF

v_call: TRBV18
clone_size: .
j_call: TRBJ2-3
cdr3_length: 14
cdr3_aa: ASSPEGTGGPDTQY

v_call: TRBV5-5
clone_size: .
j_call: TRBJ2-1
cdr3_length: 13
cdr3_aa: ASSSGWAGNNEQF

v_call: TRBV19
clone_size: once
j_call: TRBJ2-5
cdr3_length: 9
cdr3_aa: ASSRAETQY

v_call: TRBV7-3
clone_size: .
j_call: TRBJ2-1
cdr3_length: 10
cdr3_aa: ASSAMNNEQF

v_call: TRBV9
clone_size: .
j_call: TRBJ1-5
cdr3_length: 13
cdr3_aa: ASSWGQGENQPQH

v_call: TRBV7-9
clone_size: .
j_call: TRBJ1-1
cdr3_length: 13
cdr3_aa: ASSLGWGKNTEAF

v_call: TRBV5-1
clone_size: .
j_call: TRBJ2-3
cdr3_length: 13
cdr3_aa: ASSLDPGVADTQY

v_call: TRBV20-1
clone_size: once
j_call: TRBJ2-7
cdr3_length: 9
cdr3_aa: SASGLYEQY

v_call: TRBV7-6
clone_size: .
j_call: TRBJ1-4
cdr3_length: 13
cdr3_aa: ASSLVAATNEKLF

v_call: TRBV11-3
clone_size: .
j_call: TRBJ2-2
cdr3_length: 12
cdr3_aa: ASSLVTSSGELF

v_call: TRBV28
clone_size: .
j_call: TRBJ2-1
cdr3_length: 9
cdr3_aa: ASSTAYEQF

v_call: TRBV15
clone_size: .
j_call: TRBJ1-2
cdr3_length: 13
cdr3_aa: ATSSDLMANYGYT

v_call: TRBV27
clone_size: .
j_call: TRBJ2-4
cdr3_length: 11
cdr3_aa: ASSLPRLGIQY

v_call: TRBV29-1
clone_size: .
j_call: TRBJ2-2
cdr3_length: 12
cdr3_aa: SATQGGNTGELF

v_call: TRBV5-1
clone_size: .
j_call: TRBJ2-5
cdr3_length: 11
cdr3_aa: ASSLSHQETQY

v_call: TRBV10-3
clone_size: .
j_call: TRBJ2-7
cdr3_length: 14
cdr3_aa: AISEYAGDRANEQY

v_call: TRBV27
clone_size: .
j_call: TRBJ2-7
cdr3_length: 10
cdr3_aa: ASSPTGNQQY

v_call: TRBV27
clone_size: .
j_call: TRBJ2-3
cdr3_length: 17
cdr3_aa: ASRRKIGTSGRESHTQY

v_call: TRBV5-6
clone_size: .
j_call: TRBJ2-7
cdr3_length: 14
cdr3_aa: ASSAGQGTGRYEQY

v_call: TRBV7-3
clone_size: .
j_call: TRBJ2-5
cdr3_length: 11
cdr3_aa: ASSATAEETQY

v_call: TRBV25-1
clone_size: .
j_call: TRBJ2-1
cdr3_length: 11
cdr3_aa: ASSALWEGEQF

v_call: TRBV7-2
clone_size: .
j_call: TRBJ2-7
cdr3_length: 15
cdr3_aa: ASSFGTSGGILREQY

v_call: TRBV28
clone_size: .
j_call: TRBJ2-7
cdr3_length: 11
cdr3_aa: ASSPLYRDEQY

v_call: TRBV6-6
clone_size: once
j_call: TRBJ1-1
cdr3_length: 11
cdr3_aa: ASSYLWNTEAF

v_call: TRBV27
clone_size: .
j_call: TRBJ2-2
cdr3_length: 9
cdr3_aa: ASSLTGELF

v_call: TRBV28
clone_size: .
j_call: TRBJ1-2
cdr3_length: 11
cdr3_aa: ASSPGQLYGYT

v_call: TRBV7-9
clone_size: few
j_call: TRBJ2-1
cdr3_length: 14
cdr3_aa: ASSLLATQLYNEQF

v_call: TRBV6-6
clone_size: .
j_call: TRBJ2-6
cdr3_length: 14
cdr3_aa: ASSYPWSSGANVLT

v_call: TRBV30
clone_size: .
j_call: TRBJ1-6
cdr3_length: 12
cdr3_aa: AWSVEPGHSPLH

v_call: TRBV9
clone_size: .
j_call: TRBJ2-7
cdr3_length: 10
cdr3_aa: ASSPMGDEQY

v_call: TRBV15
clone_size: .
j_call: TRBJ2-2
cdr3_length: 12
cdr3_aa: ATSGAAGSGELF

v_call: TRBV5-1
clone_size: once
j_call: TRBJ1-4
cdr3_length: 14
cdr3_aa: ASSLGRIATNEKLF

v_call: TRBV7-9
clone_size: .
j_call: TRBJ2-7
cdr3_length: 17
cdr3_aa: ASSFWLGLALKSSYEQY

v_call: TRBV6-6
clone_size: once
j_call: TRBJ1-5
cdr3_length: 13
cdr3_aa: ASSKQGLGNQPQH

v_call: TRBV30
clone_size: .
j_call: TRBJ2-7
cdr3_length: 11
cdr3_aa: AWSWMVSYEQY

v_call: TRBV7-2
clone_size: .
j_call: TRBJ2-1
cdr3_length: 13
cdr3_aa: ASSYGLAAYNEQF

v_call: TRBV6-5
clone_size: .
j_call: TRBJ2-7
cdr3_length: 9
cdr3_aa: ASSSRYEQY

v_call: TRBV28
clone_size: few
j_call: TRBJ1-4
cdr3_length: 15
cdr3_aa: ASSFSSSMAVGEKLF

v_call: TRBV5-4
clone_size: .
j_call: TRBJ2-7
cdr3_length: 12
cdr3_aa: ASSPLPTTYEQY

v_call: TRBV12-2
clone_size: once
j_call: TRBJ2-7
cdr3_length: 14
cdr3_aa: ASRLVFAGGDYEQY

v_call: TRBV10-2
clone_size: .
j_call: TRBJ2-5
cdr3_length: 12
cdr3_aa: ASRAGPVQETQY

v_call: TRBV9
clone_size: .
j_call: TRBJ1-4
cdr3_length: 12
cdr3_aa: ASSRGQNNEKLF

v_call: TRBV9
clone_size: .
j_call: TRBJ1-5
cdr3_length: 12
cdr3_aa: ASSVAPYGQPQH

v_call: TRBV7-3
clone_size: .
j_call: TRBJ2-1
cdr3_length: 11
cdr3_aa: ASSFDSYNEQF

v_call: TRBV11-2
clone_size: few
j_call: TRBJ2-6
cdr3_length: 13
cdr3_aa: ASSPKTSGANVLT

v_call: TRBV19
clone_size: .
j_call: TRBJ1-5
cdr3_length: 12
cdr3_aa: ASSTGTGGFPQH

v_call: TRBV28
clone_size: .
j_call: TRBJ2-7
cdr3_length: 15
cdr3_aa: ASSLRRLSGRSREQY

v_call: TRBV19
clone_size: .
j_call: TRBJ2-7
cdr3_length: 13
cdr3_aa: ASSIVYRVGNEQY